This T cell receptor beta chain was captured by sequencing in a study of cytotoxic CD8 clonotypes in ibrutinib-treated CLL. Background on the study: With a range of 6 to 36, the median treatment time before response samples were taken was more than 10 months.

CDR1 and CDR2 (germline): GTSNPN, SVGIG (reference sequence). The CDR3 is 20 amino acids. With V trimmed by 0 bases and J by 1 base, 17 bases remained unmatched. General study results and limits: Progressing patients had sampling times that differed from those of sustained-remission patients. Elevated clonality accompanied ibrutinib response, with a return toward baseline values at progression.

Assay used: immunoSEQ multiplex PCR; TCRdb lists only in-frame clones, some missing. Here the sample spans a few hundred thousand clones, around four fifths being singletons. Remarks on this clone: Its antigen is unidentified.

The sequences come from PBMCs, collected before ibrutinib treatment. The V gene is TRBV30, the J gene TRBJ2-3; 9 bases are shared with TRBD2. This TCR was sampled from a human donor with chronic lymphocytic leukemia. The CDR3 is CAWSVRVLSGRRVRTDTQYF. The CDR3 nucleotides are TGTGCCTGGAGTGTGCGAGTTTTGAGCGGGAGGCGTGTTCGCACAGATACGCAGTATTTT.